This TCR beta chain is from a study of blood T cell repertoires in COVID-19 (dated by TCRdb to 2020 to 2021). About the investigation overall: Samples covering the acute and convalescent phases of COVID-19 were provided by collaborators in the United States, Italy and Spain. A de-identified subject ID, COVID-19 status, age in years and sex were almost always included in the sample metadata. Deeply sampled blood TCRbeta repertoires from subjects exposed to, actively infected with, or recovered from COVID-19 were included in the dataset. Samples came from the ongoing ImmuneRACE study (first 160 participants) plus 1,254 subjects from 6 global collaborators. The repertoires were made available in a free public database intended to serve as a resource for research on the immune response to SARS-CoV-2. HLA class I and class II types, where available, came from metadata supplied by the sample provider rather than from assay-based typing. The material from the prospective study consisted of cDNA or gDNA derived from T cells, B-cell-depleted T cells, or PBMCs. Results the study describes overall, beyond this receptor: The quantity of clinical and demographic metadata differed by source and by participant and was supplied without curation.

The collaborating institutions used their own protocols to collect whole blood in K2EDTA tubes. For TCRbeta analysis, collaborator samples were shipped as frozen whole blood, as isolated PBMCs, or as DNA extracted from either sample type. Per the germline V gene (reference sequence), LNHDA is the CDR1 and SQIVND is the CDR2. V and J are truncated by 3 bases and 6 bases respectively, leaving an intervening sequence of 11 bases. Including the terminal cysteine and phenylalanine, the CDR3 comprises 13 residues. CDR3 DNA is the only sequence kept; it has 39 bases, read in frame from the first base. Comment on this clone: Its binding antigen is unknown. Base qualities are not recorded, but no much larger clone differs from it by a single base.

The immunoSEQ Assay, a bias-controlled multiplex PCR, was used to amplify TCRbeta CDR3 regions from genomic DNA. The authors processed their data as follows. Nucleated cell counts per sample were estimated from amplification of reference gene primers within the assay. To quantify the absolute abundance of each unique TCRbeta CDR3 rearrangement, sequence reads were collapsed and filtered. For each sample, productive Simpson clonality was calculated as the square root of Simpson's diversity index across productive rearrangements. TCRdb provides this immuneACCESS table in a form limited to in-frame rearrangements. Some clones are lacking; in checked studies, under half of them reflect an unresolved V gene, and why the rest are absent is not known. Clone size and the V and J calls come from that table; the DNA yielded D and trimming. Across this sample there are about 55,000 clones, with approximately 85% seen only once. Roughly 16% of the sample is in the top ten clones.

Sequencing was done on a sample of peripheral blood. This chain joins TRBV19 to TRBJ1-1; TRBD1 is possibly the D segment (6 matching bases). The TCR originated in a human donor in a cohort sampled during active COVID-19. The DNA reads as follows: TGTGCCAGTAGTATTAGTGGGGGCGCTGAAGCTTTCTTT. This translates into CASSISGGAEAFF.